Sequencing of this T cell receptor beta chain was carried out in a study of T-cell reconstitution after alpha-beta-depleted transplantation in children. With 5 bases removed from V and 5 bases from J, the gap between germline ends came to 16 bases. This CDR3 contains 14 residues. CDR1 and CDR2 from the germline V gene are DFQATT and SNEGSKA (reference sequence). Unique molecular identifiers were used to barcode this TCRbeta library. TCRdb used MiXCR to reprocess the PCR reads, holding one entry per CDR3 protein. The sample yields over 400,000 distinct CDR3 sequences, 43% seen once. Here the sequenced sample was PBMCs, taken before TCRalphabeta/CD19-depleted stem cell transplant. The chain links TRBV20-1 to TRBJ2-1; D call uncertain. This clonotype was obtained from a girl aged 2-10 years with aplastic anemia, due to receive a stem cell transplant. The CDR3, as DNA: TGCAGTGCTCATTTAACAAGATCAAACAATGAGCAGTTCTTC. Protein product: CSAHLTRSNNEQFF.